This TCR beta chain emerged from a study of patients and donors after allogeneic stem cell transplantation. TCRdb reprocessed the RT-PCR reads with MiXCR, giving one entry per CDR3 protein. The sample records approximately 210,000 distinct CDR3 sequences, 41% being singletons. The germline V gene encodes CDR1 LNHDA and CDR2 SQIVND (reference sequence). The V gene lost 3 bases and the J gene lost 6 bases, with 15 bases spanning the gap. The CDR3 covers 15 residues. The genes are TRBV19 and TRBJ1-5; D unresolved. The sequencing input was blood, either unsorted or a sorted T cell fraction (not recorded which). This TCR derives from a human donor who was either an allogeneic HSCT recipient or a stem cell or donor lymphocyte infusion donor (not recorded which). It is not recorded whose cells these are; they may come from a transplant donor. CDR3 bases: TGTGCCAGTAGTATCGGGCCCGGCCTGATTCAGCCCCAGCATTTT. The encoded protein is CASSIGPGLIQPQHF.